This TCR beta chain emerged from a study of blood T cell repertoires in COVID-19. Across the study: COVID-19 samples from acute and convalescent phases originated in the United States, Italy and Spain. T cells, B-cell-depleted T cells, or PBMCs supplied cDNA or gDNA.

As processed by the authors: Estimation of nucleated cell counts was performed using reference gene primer amplification. Sequencing used immunoSEQ multiplex PCR; TCRdb keeps in-frame clones, though not all of them. Clone size and V and J calls were adopted from that table, with D and trimming inferred from the DNA. The sample lists 250,000 or so clones, more than 75% occurring once. Exposed participants came across a COVID-19 case within 2 weeks before study entry. CDR3 length: 13 amino acids. Germline CDR1 ENHRY, CDR2 SYGVKD. J was trimmed by 13 bases and V by 11 bases; bases with no gene match: 14.

This TCR came from a woman in her 50s who had been exposed to COVID-19. The chain joins TRBV10-3 to TRBJ1-6; TRBD1 agrees at 7 bases. The sample comprised PBMCs or T cells enriched from blood (not recorded which). CDR3 coding DNA: TGTGCCGTTGAACAGGGGCGGGGATCGCCCCTCCACTTT. Translation gives CAVEQGRGSPLHF.